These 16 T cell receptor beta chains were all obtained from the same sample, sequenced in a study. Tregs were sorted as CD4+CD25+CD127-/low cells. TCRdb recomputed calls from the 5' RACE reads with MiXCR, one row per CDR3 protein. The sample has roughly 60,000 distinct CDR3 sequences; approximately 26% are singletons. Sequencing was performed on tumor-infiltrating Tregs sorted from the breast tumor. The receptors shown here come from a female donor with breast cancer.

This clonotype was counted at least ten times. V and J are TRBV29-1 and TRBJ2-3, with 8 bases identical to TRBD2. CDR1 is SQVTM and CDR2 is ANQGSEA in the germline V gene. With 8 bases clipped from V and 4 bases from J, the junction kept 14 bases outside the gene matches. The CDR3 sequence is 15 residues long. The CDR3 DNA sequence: TGCAGCTCGGGTTTTTCGGGGGGGGCCGCAGATACGCAGTATTTT. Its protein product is CSSGFSGGAADTQYF.

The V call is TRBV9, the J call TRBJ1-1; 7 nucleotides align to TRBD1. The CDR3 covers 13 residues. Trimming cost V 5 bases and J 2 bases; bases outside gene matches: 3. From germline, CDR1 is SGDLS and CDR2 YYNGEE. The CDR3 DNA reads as TGTGCCAGCAGTGCAGGGGGTAACACTGAAGCTTTCTTT. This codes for CASSAGGNTEAFF.

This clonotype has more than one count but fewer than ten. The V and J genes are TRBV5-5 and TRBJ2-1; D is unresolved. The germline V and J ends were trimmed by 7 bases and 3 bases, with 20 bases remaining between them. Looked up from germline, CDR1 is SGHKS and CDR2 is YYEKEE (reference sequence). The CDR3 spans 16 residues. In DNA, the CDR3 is TGTGCCAGCGGTTATCGGACGAGTCTCAGCTACAATGAGCAGTTCTTC. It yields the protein CASGYRTSLSYNEQFF.

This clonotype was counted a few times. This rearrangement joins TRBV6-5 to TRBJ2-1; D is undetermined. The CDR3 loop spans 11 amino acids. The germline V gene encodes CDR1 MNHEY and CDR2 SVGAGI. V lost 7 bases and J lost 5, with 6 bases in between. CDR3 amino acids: CASTRDNEQFF. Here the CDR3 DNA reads TGTGCCAGCACCCGAGACAATGAGCAGTTCTTC.

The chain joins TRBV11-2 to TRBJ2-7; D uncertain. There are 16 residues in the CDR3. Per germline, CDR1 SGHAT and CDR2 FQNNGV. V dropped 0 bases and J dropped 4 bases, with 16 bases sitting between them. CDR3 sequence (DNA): TGTGCCAGCAGCTTAGATCAGTGGACCTACGAGTACGAGCAGTACTTC. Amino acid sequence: CASSLDQWTYEYEQYF.

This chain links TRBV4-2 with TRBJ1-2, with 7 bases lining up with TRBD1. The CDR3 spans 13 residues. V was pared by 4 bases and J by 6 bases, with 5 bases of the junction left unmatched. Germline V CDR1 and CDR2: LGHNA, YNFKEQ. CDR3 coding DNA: TGTGCCAGCAGCCCTAGTGACAGGGATGGCTACACCTTC. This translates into CASSPSDRDGYTF.

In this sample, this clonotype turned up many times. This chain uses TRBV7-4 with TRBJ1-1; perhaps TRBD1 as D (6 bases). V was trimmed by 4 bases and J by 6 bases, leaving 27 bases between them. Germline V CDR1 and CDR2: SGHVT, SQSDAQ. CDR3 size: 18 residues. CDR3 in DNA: TGTGCCAGCAGCTCGCGAACACGACCGGGACAACTTAACTCTGAAGCTTTCTTT. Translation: CASSSRTRPGQLNSEAFF.

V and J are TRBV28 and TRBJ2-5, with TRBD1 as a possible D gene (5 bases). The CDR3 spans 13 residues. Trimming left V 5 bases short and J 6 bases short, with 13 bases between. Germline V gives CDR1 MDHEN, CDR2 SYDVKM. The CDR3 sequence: CASSMTDLKTQYF. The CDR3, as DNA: TGTGCCAGCAGTATGACAGACTTGAAGACCCAGTACTTC. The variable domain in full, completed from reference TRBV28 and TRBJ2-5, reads DVKVTQSSRYLVKRTGEKVFLECVQDMDHENMFWYRQDPGLGLRLIYFSYDVKMKEKGDIPEGYSVSREKKERFSLILESASTNQTSMYLCASSMTDLKTQYFGPGTRLLVL.

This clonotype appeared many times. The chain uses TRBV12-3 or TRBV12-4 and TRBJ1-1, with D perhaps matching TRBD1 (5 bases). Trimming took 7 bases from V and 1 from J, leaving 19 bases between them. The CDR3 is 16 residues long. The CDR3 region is CASIKSSGTWNTEAFF. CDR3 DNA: TGTGCCAGCATTAAATCATCCGGGACGTGGAACACTGAAGCTTTCTTT.

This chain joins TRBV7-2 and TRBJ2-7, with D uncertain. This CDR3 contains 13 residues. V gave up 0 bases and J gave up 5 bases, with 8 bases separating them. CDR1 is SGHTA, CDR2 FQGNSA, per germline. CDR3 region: CASSLAFSDEQYF. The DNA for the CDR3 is TGTGCCAGCAGCTTAGCGTTTTCGGACGAGCAGTACTTC.

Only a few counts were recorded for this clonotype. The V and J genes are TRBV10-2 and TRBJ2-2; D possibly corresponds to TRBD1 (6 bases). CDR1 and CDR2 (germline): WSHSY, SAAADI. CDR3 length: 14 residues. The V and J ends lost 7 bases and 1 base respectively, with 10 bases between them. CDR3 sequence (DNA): TGCGCCAGCAATCGACAGGAGAACACCGGGGAGCTGTTTTTT. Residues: CASNRQENTGELFF.

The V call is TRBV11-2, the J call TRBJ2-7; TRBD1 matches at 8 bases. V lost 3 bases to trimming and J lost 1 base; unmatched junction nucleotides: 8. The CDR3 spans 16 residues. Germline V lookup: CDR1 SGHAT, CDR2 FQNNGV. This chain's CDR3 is CASSLTGVTYSYEQYF. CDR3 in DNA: TGTGCCAGCAGCTTGACAGGGGTCACATATTCCTACGAGCAGTACTTC.

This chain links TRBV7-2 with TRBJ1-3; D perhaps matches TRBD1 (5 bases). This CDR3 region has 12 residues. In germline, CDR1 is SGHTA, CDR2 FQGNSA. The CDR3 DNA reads TGTGCTACGGGGGGATTTGGAAACACCATATATTTT. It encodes CATGGFGNTIYF.

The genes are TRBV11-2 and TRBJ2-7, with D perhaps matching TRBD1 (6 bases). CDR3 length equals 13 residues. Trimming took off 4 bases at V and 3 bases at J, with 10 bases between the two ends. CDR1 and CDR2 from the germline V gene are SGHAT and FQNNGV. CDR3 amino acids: CASSSRQDYEQYF. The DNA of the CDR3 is TGTGCCAGCAGCTCCCGACAGGACTACGAGCAGTACTTC.

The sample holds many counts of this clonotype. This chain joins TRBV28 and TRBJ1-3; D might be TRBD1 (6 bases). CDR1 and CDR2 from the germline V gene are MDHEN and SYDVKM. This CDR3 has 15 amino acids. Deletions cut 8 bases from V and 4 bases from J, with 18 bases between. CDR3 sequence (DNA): TGTGCCAGCCGGGACACCTTCCTTGGAGGAAACACCATATATTTT. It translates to CASRDTFLGGNTIYF.

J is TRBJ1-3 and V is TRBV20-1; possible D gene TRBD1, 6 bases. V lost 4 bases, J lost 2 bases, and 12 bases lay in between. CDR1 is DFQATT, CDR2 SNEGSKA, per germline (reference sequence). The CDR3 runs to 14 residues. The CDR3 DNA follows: TGCAGTGCTACGGGACACTCCGCTGGAAACACCATATATTTT. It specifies CSATGHSAGNTIYF.